The present T cell receptor beta chain was sequenced within a study of radiation and T cells in renal cell carcinoma. Sequencing was performed with immunoSEQ multiplex PCR; in TCRdb, only in-frame clones are kept and a portion is missing. The sample carries around 99,000 clones, roughly 82% recorded once. This CDR3 region has 11 residues. The germline V gene has CDR1 MNHNS and CDR2 SASEGT. The ends were cut back, 6 bases at V and 6 bases at J, with 9 bases in the middle. Sample time point: blood 4 weeks post-SBRT, at nephrectomy. The treatment: 15 Gy SBRT to primary tumor, nephrectomy 4 weeks later. The gene calls are TRBV6-1 and TRBJ2-7, with D unresolved. This TCR derives from a man in his 60s with renal cell carcinoma. Sequences were derived from blood, sampled from a patient whose treatment included radiotherapy and nephrectomy. Here the CDR3 DNA reads TGTGCCAGCAGGGAAAGTACCGAGCAGTACTTC. It encodes CASRESTEQYF.